This note documents a single TCR beta chain sequence. This CDR3 has 15 amino acids. Trimming cost V 6 bases and J 8 bases; bases outside gene matches: 10. Germline lookup yields CDR1 DFQATT and CDR2 SNEGSKA (reference sequence). Original processing notes: Scientists estimated how many nucleated cells there were by amplifying reference gene primers. Repertoires were generated with immunoSEQ multiplex PCR, while TCRdb's copy carries only in-frame clones and drops some. From that table come the V and J calls and clone size; the DNA was used to work out D and trimming. Among some 120,000 clones, 65% to 90% were seen once, and the ten largest hold roughly 12%. The sample belongs to a study of blood T cell repertoires in COVID-19. As for the study in general: Samples came from the United States, Italy and Spain, spanning acute and convalescent COVID-19. Sources were T cells, B-cell-depleted T cells, or PBMCs; the material itself was cDNA or gDNA.

This TCR derives from a human donor in a cohort sampled during active COVID-19. The rearrangement joins TRBV20-1 to TRBJ1-6; 10 nucleotides agree with TRBD1. Material for sequencing was peripheral blood. Here the CDR3 reads CSASLGTGDYSPLHF. CDR3 coding DNA: TGCAGTGCAAGTCTTGGGACAGGGGATTATTCACCCCTCCACTTT.